This note documents a single T cell receptor beta chain sequence. Germline CDR1 is MDHEN and CDR2 is SYDVKM. The CDR3 runs to 14 residues. The assay was immunoSEQ multiplex PCR, and TCRdb's table has in-frame clones only and misses some. The data hold some 78,000 clones, with roughly nine tenths observed a single time. This sample is part of a study of OX40 agonist ivuxolimab in advanced cancers. About the research overall: At about 82% male, the cohort had a mean age of about 55 years, ranging from about 23 to 79.

The rearrangement links TRBV28 to TRBJ2-5; D is ambiguous. The better agreement between TRBJ2-7 and the DNA end casts doubt on the J call. The material sequenced was CD4+ or CD8+ T cells sorted from blood, taken in a trial of the OX40 agonist ivuxolimab. This receptor was identified in an adult with an advanced solid tumor such as melanoma, head and neck, liver or kidney cancer. The CDR3 here is CASSLPALVSEQYF. In DNA form, the CDR3 reads TGTGCCAGCAGTTTACCAGCCCTGGTGTCCGAGCAGTACTTC.